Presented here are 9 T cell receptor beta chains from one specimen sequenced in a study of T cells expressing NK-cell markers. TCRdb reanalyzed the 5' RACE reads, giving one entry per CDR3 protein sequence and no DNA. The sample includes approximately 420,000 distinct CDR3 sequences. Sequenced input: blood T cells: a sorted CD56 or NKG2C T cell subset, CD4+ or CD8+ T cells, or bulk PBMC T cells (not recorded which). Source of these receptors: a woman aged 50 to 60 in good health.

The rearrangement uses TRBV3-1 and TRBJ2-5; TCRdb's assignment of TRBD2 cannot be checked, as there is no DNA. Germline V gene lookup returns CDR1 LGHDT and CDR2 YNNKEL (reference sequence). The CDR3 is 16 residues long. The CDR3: CASSHKLAGNQETQYF.

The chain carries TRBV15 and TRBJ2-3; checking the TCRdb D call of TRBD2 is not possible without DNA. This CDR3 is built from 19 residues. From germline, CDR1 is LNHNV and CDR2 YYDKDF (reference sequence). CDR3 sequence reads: CATSSRSGLARGGGGTQYF.

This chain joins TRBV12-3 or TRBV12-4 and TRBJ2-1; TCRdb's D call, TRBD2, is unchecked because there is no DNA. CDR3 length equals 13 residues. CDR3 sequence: CASSFRLVGEQFF.

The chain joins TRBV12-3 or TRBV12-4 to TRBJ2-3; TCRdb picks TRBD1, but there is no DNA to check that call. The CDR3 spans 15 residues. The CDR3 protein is CASSPPGQHTDTQYF.

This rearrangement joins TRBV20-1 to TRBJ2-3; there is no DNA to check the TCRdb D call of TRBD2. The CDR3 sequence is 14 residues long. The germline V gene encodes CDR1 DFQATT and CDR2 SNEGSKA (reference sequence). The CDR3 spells CSAGTSGVTDTQYF.

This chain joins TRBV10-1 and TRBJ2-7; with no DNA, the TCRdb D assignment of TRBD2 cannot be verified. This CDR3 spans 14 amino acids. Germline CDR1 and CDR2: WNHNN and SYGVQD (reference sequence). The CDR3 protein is CASSEYRAGGEQYF.

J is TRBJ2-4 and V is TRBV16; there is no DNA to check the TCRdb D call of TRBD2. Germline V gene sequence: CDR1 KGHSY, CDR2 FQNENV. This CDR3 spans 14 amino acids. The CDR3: CASSQIAGGNIQYF.

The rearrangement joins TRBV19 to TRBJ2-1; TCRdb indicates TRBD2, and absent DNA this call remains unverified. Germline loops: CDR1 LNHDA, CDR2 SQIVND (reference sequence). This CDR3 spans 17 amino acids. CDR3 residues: CASTDDPLAGGDNEQFF.

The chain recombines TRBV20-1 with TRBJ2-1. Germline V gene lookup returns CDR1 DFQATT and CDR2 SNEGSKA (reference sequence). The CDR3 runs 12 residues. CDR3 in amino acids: CSASKSLDEQFF.